The count of the clone carrying this T cell receptor (beta chain) is one. This sample was taken from a study of T cell changes during pregnancy in multiple sclerosis. Sequencing used immunoSEQ multiplex PCR; TCRdb keeps in-frame clones, though not all of them. The sample has more than 80,000 clones, over 90% seen once. Losses at the gene ends were 6 bases for V and 8 bases for J; bases not matched to a gene: 3. The CDR3 contains 13 residues. Germline V gene lookup returns CDR1 LGHNT and CDR2 FRNRAP. The TCR sequence derives from a female donor with multiple sclerosis, enrolled in a pregnancy study. The chain links TRBV12-5 to TRBJ1-4, with TRBD1 matching 10 bases. Here the sequenced sample was peripheral blood, taken in the second trimester of pregnancy. The CDR3 coding sequence is TGTGCTAGTGGCGGGACAGGGGCCGAAAAACTGTTTTTT. This translates into CASGGTGAEKLFF.